A selection of T cell receptor beta chains follows, all from one sample in a study of tumor-infiltrating lymphocytes in primary liver carcinoma. TCRdb recomputed calls from the multiplex PCR reads with MiXCR, one row per CDR3 protein. The sample lists approximately 80,000 distinct CDR3 sequences; roughly 72% were seen once. The sequencing input was tumor-adjacent normal liver tissue. The receptor source for this set is a man aged 40-49 years with primary liver carcinoma and hepatitis B virus infection. CDR3s include the opening cysteine and the closing phenylalanine or tryptophan. Fields, in order: CDR3 DNA, CDR3 protein, J gene, D gene, V gene, clone size. The D gene is left open where the match is weak. Some rows have no size entry. The others give once, few or many, or a class for an expanded clone.

CDR3nt: TGCAGCGCTGCGACTGGATGGGGGATGCCCTACGAGCAGTACTTC
CDR3aa: CSAATGWGMPYEQYF
j_gene: TRBJ2-7
d_gene: NA
v_gene: TRBV29-1
abundance: NA

CDR3nt: TGTGCCAGCAGTTACTCGACTGTGGCGGGAGATTACGAGCAGTACTTC
CDR3aa: CASSYSTVAGDYEQYF
j_gene: TRBJ2-7
d_gene: TRBD2
v_gene: TRBV6-2/TRBV6-3
abundance: NA

CDR3nt: TGCGCCAGCAGCCAAGTTGGGGGCCGCACAGGAACGCAGTATTTT
CDR3aa: CASSQVGGRTGTQYF
j_gene: TRBJ2-3
d_gene: NA
v_gene: TRBV4-1
abundance: NA

CDR3nt: TGCAGCGTGACAGACGTAGGTGATGGCTACACCTTC
CDR3aa: CSVTDVGDGYTF
j_gene: TRBJ1-2
d_gene: NA
v_gene: TRBV29-1
abundance: many

CDR3nt: TGTGCCAGCAGCCTGAGGACGGGATGGCTTCTGAATGAGCAGTTCTTC
CDR3aa: CASSLRTGWLLNEQFF
j_gene: TRBJ2-1
d_gene: NA
v_gene: TRBV11-2
abundance: NA

CDR3nt: TGTACCGGCAGCTCCCCGGGTGGGAGCTCCTACGAGCAGTACTTC
CDR3aa: CTGSSPGGSSYEQYF
j_gene: TRBJ2-7
d_gene: NA
v_gene: TRBV5-4
abundance: NA

CDR3nt: TGTGCCAGCAGCCCCCAAAACGGCGAGACCCAGTACTTC
CDR3aa: CASSPQNGETQYF
j_gene: TRBJ2-5
d_gene: NA
v_gene: TRBV5-4
abundance: many

CDR3nt: TGTGCCAACTGCGATGACGGCTACTACAATGAGCAGTTCTTC
CDR3aa: CANCDDGYYNEQFF
j_gene: TRBJ2-1
d_gene: NA
v_gene: TRBV11-2
abundance: NA

CDR3nt: TGTGTCAGCAGTCCCCAGAGGAATGAGCAGTTCTTC
CDR3aa: CVSSPQRNEQFF
j_gene: TRBJ2-1
d_gene: NA
v_gene: TRBV6-5
abundance: NA

CDR3nt: TGTGCCAGCAACTTGCGGCAGGGGGTACGGAATGAGCAGTTCTTC
CDR3aa: CASNLRQGVRNEQFF
j_gene: TRBJ2-1
d_gene: TRBD1
v_gene: TRBV5-5
abundance: NA

CDR3nt: TGCAGCGTTGCAGGGAACCAAGAGACCCAGTACTTC
CDR3aa: CSVAGNQETQYF
j_gene: TRBJ2-5
d_gene: NA
v_gene: TRBV29-1
abundance: NA

CDR3nt: TGTATCAGCAGCAAAGGGGACTCTGCTTCCTACGAGCAGTACTTC
CDR3aa: CISSKGDSASYEQYF
j_gene: TRBJ2-7
d_gene: NA
v_gene: TRBV21-1
abundance: NA

CDR3nt: TGTGCCAGCAGCCTAGAGAGGGACCAAGAGACCCAGTACTTC
CDR3aa: CASSLERDQETQYF
j_gene: TRBJ2-5
d_gene: NA
v_gene: TRBV7-9
abundance: many

CDR3nt: TGTGCCAGCAAATGGACAGTTGAAGCTTTCTTT
CDR3aa: CASKWTVEAFF
j_gene: TRBJ1-1
d_gene: NA
v_gene: TRBV6-1
abundance: NA

CDR3nt: TGTGCCAGCAGCTTAGGTATAGTGGGAGGGCGAAGTGAGCAGTTCTTC
CDR3aa: CASSLGIVGGRSEQFF
j_gene: TRBJ2-1
d_gene: TRBD2
v_gene: TRBV11-3
abundance: many

CDR3nt: TGTGCCAGCAGTCTTCGGACAGCCGGGGAGCTGTTTTTT
CDR3aa: CASSLRTAGELFF
j_gene: TRBJ2-2
d_gene: NA
v_gene: TRBV6-1
abundance: few

CDR3nt: TGTGCCAGCAGCGTAGAAACCTACAATGAGCAGTTCTTC
CDR3aa: CASSVETYNEQFF
j_gene: TRBJ2-1
d_gene: NA
v_gene: TRBV9
abundance: once

CDR3nt: TGTACCAGCAGCTTAGGCCACGGGGGGCTGGAGACCCAATACTTC
CDR3aa: CTSSLGHGGLETQYF
j_gene: TRBJ2-5
d_gene: NA
v_gene: TRBV13
abundance: NA

CDR3nt: TGTGCCATCAGTGATGATTACTATGGCTGCATCTTC
CDR3aa: CAISDDYYGCIF
j_gene: TRBJ1-2
d_gene: NA
v_gene: TRBV10-3
abundance: NA

CDR3nt: TGTGCCAGAAGTTGGGACAGGGACGATCAGCCCCAGCATTTT
CDR3aa: CARSWDRDDQPQHF
j_gene: TRBJ1-5
d_gene: TRBD1
v_gene: TRBV6-5
abundance: NA

CDR3nt: TGCGCCAGCAGGAGATTTAGCGAGAACACCGGGGAGCTGTTTTTT
CDR3aa: CASRRFSENTGELFF
j_gene: TRBJ2-2
d_gene: NA
v_gene: TRBV5-1
abundance: many

CDR3nt: TGTGCCAGCAGTCTCCTGACAGGGGTCGATGAGCAGTTCTTC
CDR3aa: CASSLLTGVDEQFF
j_gene: TRBJ2-1
d_gene: TRBD1
v_gene: TRBV6-5
abundance: many

CDR3nt: TGTGCCAGCAGCCAAGACGGGACTAGCGGGAACCCCCACAATGAGCAGTTCTTC
CDR3aa: CASSQDGTSGNPHNEQFF
j_gene: TRBJ2-1
d_gene: TRBD2
v_gene: TRBV14
abundance: few

CDR3nt: TGTGCCAGCCCCCGGGCAGCTATGGAGACCCAGTACTTC
CDR3aa: CASPRAAMETQYF
j_gene: TRBJ2-5
d_gene: NA
v_gene: TRBV18
abundance: NA

CDR3nt: TGTGCTAGCAGCTTTCAGGGTTGGACTGAAGCTTTATTT
CDR3aa: CASSFQGWTEALF
j_gene: TRBJ1-1
d_gene: NA
v_gene: TRBV7-9
abundance: once

CDR3nt: TGTGCCACCCGAAGGGGACAGGGGCCCTACGAGCAGTACTTC
CDR3aa: CATRRGQGPYEQYF
j_gene: TRBJ2-7
d_gene: TRBD1
v_gene: TRBV10-3
abundance: many

CDR3nt: TGCAGCGTTTTACGCGGGAACACAGATACGCAGTATTTT
CDR3aa: CSVLRGNTDTQYF
j_gene: TRBJ2-3
d_gene: NA
v_gene: TRBV29-1
abundance: NA

CDR3nt: TGTGCCAGCAGATCCGGGAGGTTGAACACTGAAGCTTTCTTT
CDR3aa: CASRSGRLNTEAFF
j_gene: TRBJ1-1
d_gene: NA
v_gene: TRBV6-5
abundance: NA

CDR3nt: TGCAGCGGCCGCCGGGGGGGGGAGGACACTGAAGCTTTCTTT
CDR3aa: CSGRRGGEDTEAFF
j_gene: TRBJ1-1
d_gene: NA
v_gene: TRBV29-1
abundance: many

CDR3nt: TGCACCAGCAGCCATGCCGGCAGTACCTCATACGAGCAGTATTTC
CDR3aa: CTSSHAGSTSYEQYF
j_gene: TRBJ2-7
d_gene: NA
v_gene: TRBV4-1
abundance: NA

CDR3nt: TGTGCCAGCAGCCCGCGTCGGGCCACGTCTAGCTCACCCCTCCGCTTT
CDR3aa: CASSPRRATSSSPLRF
j_gene: TRBJ1-6
d_gene: NA
v_gene: TRBV11-2
abundance: NA

CDR3nt: TGTGCCAGCAGTGAATCTGGCTACGAGCGATACTTC
CDR3aa: CASSESGYERYF
j_gene: TRBJ2-7
d_gene: NA
v_gene: TRBV6-1
abundance: NA

CDR3nt: TGTGCCAGCAACCAAGAACTAGCGGGAGGGTACGAGCAGAACTTC
CDR3aa: CASNQELAGGYEQNF
j_gene: TRBJ2-7
d_gene: TRBD2
v_gene: TRBV4-2
abundance: NA

CDR3nt: TGTGCCAGCAGCCCAAGACTTAGGAGCTCCTACAATGAGCAGTTCTTC
CDR3aa: CASSPRLRSSYNEQFF
j_gene: TRBJ2-1
d_gene: NA
v_gene: TRBV11-3
abundance: NA

CDR3nt: TGTGCCAGCAGCCCCGGTTCCAGCGGCAGGGGCGAGCAGTACTTC
CDR3aa: CASSPGSSGRGEQYF
j_gene: TRBJ2-7
d_gene: NA
v_gene: TRBV6-4
abundance: NA

CDR3nt: TGTGCTAGCAAGGTACTAGCGGGGTACAATGAGCAGTTCTTC
CDR3aa: CASKVLAGYNEQFF
j_gene: TRBJ2-1
d_gene: TRBD2
v_gene: TRBV12-3/TRBV12-4
abundance: NA

CDR3nt: TGTGCCAGCGGACTACAGGGTTTCGAGCAGTACTTC
CDR3aa: CASGLQGFEQYF
j_gene: TRBJ2-7
d_gene: NA
v_gene: TRBV28
abundance: many

CDR3nt: TGTGCCAGCAGTTACGCGGGGCTAAGCACAGATACGCAGTATTTT
CDR3aa: CASSYAGLSTDTQYF
j_gene: TRBJ2-3
d_gene: NA
v_gene: TRBV6-5
abundance: many

CDR3nt: TGCGCCTGTAGCCCGCTTGGAGGCTCAGCGGTCTCTTACAATGAGCAGTTCTTC
CDR3aa: CACSPLGGSAVSYNEQFF
j_gene: TRBJ2-1
d_gene: NA
v_gene: TRBV7-8
abundance: few

CDR3nt: TGTGCCAACAGAATCAATCCGAACACTGAAGTTTTCTTT
CDR3aa: CANRINPNTEVFF
j_gene: TRBJ1-1
d_gene: NA
v_gene: TRBV6-5
abundance: NA

CDR3nt: TGTGCCAGCAGCTTGACGGTAGAGACCCACTACTTC
CDR3aa: CASSLTVETHYF
j_gene: TRBJ2-5
d_gene: NA
v_gene: TRBV6-6
abundance: NA

CDR3nt: TGTGCCAGCAGTCGACAGGGGGGAGAAAATTCACCCATCCATTTT
CDR3aa: CASSRQGGENSPIHF
j_gene: TRBJ1-6
d_gene: TRBD1
v_gene: TRBV6-5
abundance: NA

CDR3nt: TGCGCCAGCAGGCAAGACAGGGGAAACACCATATATTTT
CDR3aa: CASRQDRGNTIYF
j_gene: TRBJ1-3
d_gene: NA
v_gene: TRBV4-3
abundance: NA

CDR3nt: TGCGCCAGCAGCCAAGGGCAACAGGGGGACACTGAAGCTTTCTTT
CDR3aa: CASSQGQQGDTEAFF
j_gene: TRBJ1-1
d_gene: TRBD1
v_gene: TRBV4-3
abundance: many

CDR3nt: TGTGCCAGCAGCCACCACAGGGGGGCCGTTGAGCTGTCTTTT
CDR3aa: CASSHHRGAVELSF
j_gene: TRBJ2-2
d_gene: TRBD1
v_gene: TRBV12-3/TRBV12-4
abundance: NA

CDR3nt: TGCAGCGCCATGGCATCTGGGACCGGCACTTCCTACGAGCAGTACTTC
CDR3aa: CSAMASGTGTSYEQYF
j_gene: TRBJ2-7
d_gene: NA
v_gene: TRBV29-1
abundance: NA

CDR3nt: TGTGCCAGCAGCCCATCAGGGGACAGGGGGTTTCAGCCCCAGCATTTT
CDR3aa: CASSPSGDRGFQPQHF
j_gene: TRBJ1-5
d_gene: TRBD1
v_gene: TRBV7-8
abundance: NA